This TCR beta chain emerged from a study of shared clonotypes between healthy human individuals. Study-level points and caveats: Across four donors, naive CD4 shared roughly 5.2%, naive CD8 more than 3%, memory CD4 over 2%, memory CD8 0.35% to 0.5%.

This clone has only one observation. Its antigen is as yet unknown. Germline is not matched at one junction end, which may reflect a read error. Method: immunoSEQ multiplex PCR; TCRdb's copy keeps in-frame clones and lacks some. The sample lists millions of clones, roughly nine tenths occurring once. The CDR3 has 14 residues. CDR1 SGHTA and CDR2 FQGNSA come from the germline V gene. This chain connects TRBV7-2 to TRBJ2-5; D is perhaps TRBD1 or TRBD2 (6 bases each). This TCR was recovered from a man aged 18 to 30 in good health. Specimen: naive CD4+ T cells sorted from blood. Indicated subset: CD45RA+ positively selected. CDR3 in amino acids: CASSQIGQRGTQHF. The CDR3 DNA reads TGTGCCAGCAGCCAAATCGGACAGCGCGGGACCCAGCACTTC.